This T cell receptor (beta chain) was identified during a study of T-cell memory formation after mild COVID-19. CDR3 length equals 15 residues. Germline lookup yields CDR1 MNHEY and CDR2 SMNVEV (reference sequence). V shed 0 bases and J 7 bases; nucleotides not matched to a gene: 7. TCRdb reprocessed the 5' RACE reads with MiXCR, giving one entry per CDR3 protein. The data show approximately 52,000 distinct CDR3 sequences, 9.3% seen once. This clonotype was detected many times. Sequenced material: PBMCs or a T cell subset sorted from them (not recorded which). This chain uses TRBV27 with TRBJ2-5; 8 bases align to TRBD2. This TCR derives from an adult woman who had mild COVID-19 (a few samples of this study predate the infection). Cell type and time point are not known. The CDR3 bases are TGTGCCAGCAGTTTATCAGCGGGGGCCTCAGGGACCCAGTACTTC. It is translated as CASSLSAGASGTQYF.